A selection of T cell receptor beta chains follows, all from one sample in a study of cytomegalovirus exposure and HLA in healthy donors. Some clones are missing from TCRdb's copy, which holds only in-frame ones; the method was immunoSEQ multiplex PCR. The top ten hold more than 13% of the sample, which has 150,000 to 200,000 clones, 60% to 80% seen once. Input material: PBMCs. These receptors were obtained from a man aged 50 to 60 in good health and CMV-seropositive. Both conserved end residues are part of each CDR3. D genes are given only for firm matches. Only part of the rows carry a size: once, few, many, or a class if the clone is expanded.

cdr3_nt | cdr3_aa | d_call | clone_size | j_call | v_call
TGTGCCAGCAGCCCAATTAGTAACAATGAGCAGTTCTTC | CASSPISNNEQFF | . | . | TRBJ2-1 | TRBV7-6
TGTGCCTGGAGGCAAGACAGGGGGGTCGCCGAGCAGTACTTC | CAWRQDRGVAEQYF | TRBD1 | . | TRBJ2-7 | TRBV30
TGTGCCAGCAGCTCCGGCACTAGCGGGGGTTACGAGCAGTACTTC | CASSSGTSGGYEQYF | TRBD2 | . | TRBJ2-7 | TRBV5-4
TGTGCCAGCAGGGGGCTCCTCACCGGGGAGCTGTTTTTT | CASRGLLTGELFF | . | . | TRBJ2-2 | TRBV2
TGTGCCAGCAGCTTGTCTGGCCGGAGCTCCTACAATGAGCAGTTCTTC | CASSLSGRSSYNEQFF | . | few | TRBJ2-1 | TRBV5-6
TGTGCCAGCAGCCTCGGGACAGGGTCCCTAAATGAGCAGTTCTTC | CASSLGTGSLNEQFF | TRBD1 | once | TRBJ2-1 | TRBV5-6
TGTGCCAGCAGTTTCCACGCTATAACTAGTGCCGCAGATACGCAGTATTTT | CASSFHAITSAADTQYF | . | . | TRBJ2-3 | TRBV28
TGTGCCAGTAGTTCGCCAGGGTCTGAAGCTTTCTTT | CASSSPGSEAFF | . | . | TRBJ1-1 | TRBV19
TGTGCCAGCAGCTCAACAGGGGGCAATTCCGGGGAGCTGTTTTTT | CASSSTGGNSGELFF | TRBD1 | . | TRBJ2-2 | TRBV11-3
TGTGCCAGCTCACGTATGGCGGAGCCCCAGCATTTT | CASSRMAEPQHF | . | . | TRBJ1-5 | TRBV18
TGTGCCAGCAGCCGGGGACAGGGGAGCTACGAGCAGTACTTC | CASSRGQGSYEQYF | TRBD1 | . | TRBJ2-7 | TRBV28
TGTGCCAGCTCACCAGGCGGGGGGGTCAGTGAGCAGTTCTTC | CASSPGGGVSEQFF | TRBD2 | . | TRBJ2-1 | TRBV18
TGTGCCAGCGGCCGGGACACTTATCAGCCCCAGCATTTT | CASGRDTYQPQHF | . | . | TRBJ1-5 | TRBV2
TGTGCCAGCAGGCAAGACAGGGGGTTCACAGATACGCAGTATTTT | CASRQDRGFTDTQYF | TRBD1 | . | TRBJ2-3 | TRBV2
TGTGCCAGCCGTGGCGGGCTAGCGGGGAACACCGGGGAGCTGTTTTTT | CASRGGLAGNTGELFF | TRBD2 | . | TRBJ2-2 | TRBV6-4
TGCGCCAGCAGCTCAGCGGCAGTGAGGGGGGCCAACGTCCTGACTTTC | CASSSAAVRGANVLTF | . | . | TRBJ2-6 | TRBV5-1
TGTGCCACCAGCAGAGGGCGGGAAATCACAGATACGCAGTATTTT | CATSRGREITDTQYF | . | . | TRBJ2-3 | TRBV15
TGTGCCATCCGGGGAGCGGGGGATTACGAGCAGTACTTC | CAIRGAGDYEQYF | TRBD2 | . | TRBJ2-7 | TRBV10-3
TGTGCCAGCTGGGAGGGACCTCCTAGCAATCAGCCCCAGCATTTT | CASWEGPPSNQPQHF | . | once | TRBJ1-5 | TRBV6-5
TGTGCCAGCAGGCGACAGGGCCCCACAGATACGCAGTATTTT | CASRRQGPTDTQYF | TRBD1 | . | TRBJ2-3 | TRBV2
TGTGCCAGGTCGACAGGGAGGAGCTCCTACAATGAGCAGTTCTTC | CARSTGRSSYNEQFF | . | . | TRBJ2-1 | TRBV2
TGTGCCAGCTCCCCTACTAGCGGGGGGCTCCAAGAGACCCAGTACTTC | CASSPTSGGLQETQYF | TRBD2 | few | TRBJ2-5 | TRBV18